Following are 15 T cell receptor beta chains from one sample sequenced in a study of T cell clones after liver transplantation. Generated by immunoSEQ multiplex PCR, the TCRdb table keeps only in-frame clones and is missing some. This sample has about 6,100 clones, with around 80% found just once. The sequencing used CD8+ T cells from blood, collected 24 months after liver transplant. The receptors derive from a human patient who received a liver transplant. The graft donor may be the source of some T cells.

This chain joins TRBV9 and TRBJ2-7; the match to TRBD1 covers 8 bases. Germline loops: CDR1 SGDLS, CDR2 YYNGEE. CDR3 length: 14 residues. Trimming removed 0 bases from V and 2 bases from J; junction bases left unmatched: 1. The CDR3 spells CASSVGTGTYEQYF. The CDR3 coding sequence is TGTGCCAGCAGCGTAGGGACAGGGACCTACGAGCAGTACTTC.

This chain uses TRBV5-4 with TRBJ1-1, with 7 bases that match TRBD1. Germline V gene data show CDR1 as SGHNT and CDR2 as YYREEE (reference sequence). This CDR3 comprises 15 residues. The ends lost 0 bases at V and 5 bases at J; junction bases unmatched: 7. CDR3 protein: CASSLVSGGGTEAFF. The DNA of the CDR3 is TGTGCCAGCAGCTTGGTTTCAGGGGGGGGAACTGAAGCTTTCTTT.

The gene calls are TRBV29-1 and TRBJ2-5, with no clear D. The CDR3 has 13 amino acids. V was trimmed by 5 bases and J by 2 bases, leaving 12 bases between them. Per the germline V gene, CDR1 is SQVTM and CDR2 is ANQGSEA. The chain's CDR3 is CSVNTARQETQYF. The CDR3 nucleotides are TGCAGCGTTAACACGGCGAGGCAAGAGACCCAGTACTTC.

The rearrangement links TRBV7-2 to TRBJ2-7; TRBD2 matches 10 bases. The germline V gene has CDR1 SGHTA and CDR2 FQGNSA. Unmatched junction bases numbered 9, after V lost 5 bases and J lost 2 bases. CDR3 size: 16 residues. In DNA form, the CDR3 reads TGTGCCAGCAGCCTTAAGACCGGACTAGCGGCCTACGAGCAGTACTTC. It codes for CASSLKTGLAAYEQYF.

V gene TRBV1 combines with J gene TRBJ2-3; the table names TRBD2, a call not compared with the DNA. TRBV1 is noted as a pseudogene. The CDR3 extends over 17 amino acids. This CDR3 is CTSSRIRSGVSTDTQYF. CDR3 coding DNA: TGCACCAGCAGCCGCATCAGGAGCGGGGTTAGCACAGATACGCAGTATTTT.

The rearrangement joins TRBV27 to TRBJ2-7; 16 nucleotides line up with TRBD2. Trimming at V came to 5 bases and at J to 3 bases, leaving 7 bases not matched to a gene. Germline values: CDR1 MNHEY, CDR2 SMNVEV (reference sequence). The CDR3 contains 17 residues. The CDR3 loop reads CASSLGLAGGSNYEQYF. The CDR3 nucleotides read TGTGCCAGCAGTCTGGGACTAGCGGGAGGGTCTAACTACGAGCAGTACTTC.

The V gene is TRBV30, the J gene TRBJ2-7; D gene ambiguous. This CDR3 is built from 15 residues. Trimming pared 0 bases from V and 4 bases from J, leaving 16 bases between. Germline V gene data show CDR1 as GTSNPN and CDR2 as SVGIG (reference sequence). The CDR3 DNA is TGTGCCTGGAGTGTGAGTGACGGGTCTTTATACGAGCAGTACTTC. Protein: CAWSVSDGSLYEQYF.

The chain has TRBV29-1 and TRBJ1-1, with a weak D call TRBD1 (5 bases). Deletions cut 7 bases from V and 3 bases from J, with 15 bases between. This CDR3 contains 13 residues. Germline CDR1 and CDR2: SQVTM and ANQGSEA. CDR3 residues: CSGEGFEDTEAFF. In DNA, the CDR3 is TGCAGCGGAGAGGGGTTCGAGGACACTGAAGCTTTCTTT.

As regards this clone: The junction departs from germline at one end; a sequencing error may be responsible. This CDR3 is also generated by other DNA sequences in the sample. The chain couples TRBV14 to TRBJ2-1; D uncertain. The CDR3 totals 15 residues. From germline, CDR1 is SGHDN and CDR2 FVKESK. The CDR3 loop reads CASSQVGFSYNEQFF. The CDR3 nucleotides read TGTGCCAGCAGCCAAGTTGGCTTCTCCTACAATGAACAGTTCTTC.

The chain joins TRBV27 to TRBJ2-1; TRBD2 matches 12 bases. V shed 3 bases and J 6 bases; nucleotides not matched to a gene: 3. Germline-derived CDR1 and CDR2 are MNHEY and SMNVEV (reference sequence). The CDR3 consists of 15 residues. Here the CDR3 reads CASSLRLAGANEQFF. CDR3 bases: TGTGCCAGCAGTTTGCGACTAGCGGGAGCCAATGAGCAGTTCTTC.

This clone was recorded only once. The chain combines TRBV19 with TRBJ1-4, with TRBD1 matching 7 bases. Per germline, CDR1 LNHDA and CDR2 SQIVND (reference sequence). This CDR3 spans 15 amino acids. Trimming cost V 3 bases and J 0 bases; bases outside gene matches: 1. The CDR3 sequence is CASSIGTATNEKLFF. The CDR3, as DNA: TGTGCCAGTAGTATCGGGACAGCAACTAATGAAAAACTGTTTTTT.

The chain joins TRBV9 to TRBJ1-1; 8 bases align to TRBD1. The CDR3 totals 17 residues. Germline V gene lookup returns CDR1 SGDLS and CDR2 YYNGEE. V was clipped by 2 bases and J by 3 bases; unmatched bases: 12. CDR3 sequence (DNA): TGTGCCAGCAGCGTCCAAAAGAACAGGGGGATGCACACTGAAGCTTTCTTT. As protein: CASSVQKNRGMHTEAFF.

The chain employs TRBV6-1 and TRBJ2-5, with unresolved D. CDR3 length: 11 residues. CDR1 and CDR2 from the germline V gene are MNHNS and SASEGT. V lost 6 bases to trimming and J lost 4 bases, with 6 bases between them. The CDR3 protein is CASRVRETQYF. The CDR3 coding sequence is TGTGCCAGCAGGGTCCGAGAGACCCAGTACTTC.

The rearrangement links TRBV6-1 to TRBJ2-1; no clear D gene. The CDR3 extends over 11 amino acids. V was trimmed by 5 bases and J by 15 bases, leaving 14 bases between them. Germline lookup yields CDR1 MNHNS and CDR2 SASEGT. CDR3 in amino acids: CASSYPDYPFF. The CDR3 DNA follows: TGTGCCAGCAGTTATCCCGATTACCCGTTCTTC.

The chain carries TRBV6-5 and TRBJ1-1; D uncertain. Trimming pared 2 bases from V and 3 bases from J, leaving 10 bases between. Germline V gene lookup returns CDR1 MNHEY and CDR2 SVGAGI. The CDR3 covers 14 residues. CDR3 sequence (DNA): TGTGCCAGCAGTTACCTGTCCTGGGACACTGAAGCTTTCTTT. The encoded protein is CASSYLSWDTEAFF.